This T cell receptor beta chain was documented in a study of STAT5B mutations in CD4+ large granular lymphocyte leukemia. This CDR3 is built from 17 residues. Per the germline V gene, CDR1 is SGHAT and CDR2 is FQDESV (reference sequence). The V end lost 4 bases, the J end lost 0 bases, and 16 bases lay between the germline ends. Method: immunoSEQ multiplex PCR; TCRdb's copy keeps in-frame clones and lacks some. The data hold thousands of clones, with under 90% observed a single time. The clonotype was recovered from a woman aged 70-85 years with CD4+ T-cell large granular lymphocyte leukemia. The gene calls are TRBV11-1 and TRBJ2-1; no clear D. Sequencing was performed on PBMCs. This CDR3 reads CASSSQLRQSSYNEQFF. The CDR3 nucleotides are TGTGCCAGCAGCTCCCAACTAAGGCAGTCCTCCTACAATGAGCAGTTCTTC. Complete variable domain (other parts from reference TRBV11-1 and TRBJ2-1): EAEVAQSPRYKITEKSQAVAFWCDPISGHATLYWYRQILGQGPELLVQFQDESVVDDSQLPKDRFSAERLKGVDSTLKIQPAELGDSAMYLCASSSQLRQSSYNEQFFGPGTRLTVL.